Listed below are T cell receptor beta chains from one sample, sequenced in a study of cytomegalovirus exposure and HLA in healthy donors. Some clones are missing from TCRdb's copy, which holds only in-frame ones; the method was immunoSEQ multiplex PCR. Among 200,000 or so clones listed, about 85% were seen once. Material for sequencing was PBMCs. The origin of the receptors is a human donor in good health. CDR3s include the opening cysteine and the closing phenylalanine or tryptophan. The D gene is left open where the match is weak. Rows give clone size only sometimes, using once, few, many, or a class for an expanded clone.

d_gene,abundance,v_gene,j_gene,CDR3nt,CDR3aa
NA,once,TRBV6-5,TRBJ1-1,TGTGCCAGCAGCCGACAGCTAATTTACACTGAAGCTTTCTTT,CASSRQLIYTEAFF
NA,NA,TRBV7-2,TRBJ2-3,TGTGCCAGCAGCCGGGAGACAGGGTTGCATACGCAGTATTTT,CASSRETGLHTQYF
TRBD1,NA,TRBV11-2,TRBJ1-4,TGTGCCAGCAGCCTGACAGGGGGCTATTTAGAAAAACTGTTTTTT,CASSLTGGYLEKLFF
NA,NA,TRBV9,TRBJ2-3,TGTGCCAGCAGCTCAACGCCAGGGCTGCTTGGGGATACGCAGTATTTT,CASSSTPGLLGDTQYF
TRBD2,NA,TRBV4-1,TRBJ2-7,TGCGCCAGCAGTCATCAAGAGGGGACGGGAGGCTCCTACGAGCAGTACTTC,CASSHQEGTGGSYEQYF
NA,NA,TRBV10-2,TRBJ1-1,TGCGCCAGCAAACAGATGAACACTGAAGCTTTCTTT,CASKQMNTEAFF
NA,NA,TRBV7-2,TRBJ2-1,TGTGCCAGCAGCTTAGTACGGACAGAATTAAGTATACGGCAGTTCTTC,CASSLVRTELSIRQFF
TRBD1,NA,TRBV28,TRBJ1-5,TGTGCCAGCAGTTCGCCCGGGACAGGGGATCAGCCCCAGCATTTT,CASSSPGTGDQPQHF
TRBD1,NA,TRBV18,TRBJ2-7,TGTGCCAGCTCTTCTCCGGGACAGGGGGGGCGATACTTC,CASSSPGQGGRYF
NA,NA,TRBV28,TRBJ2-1,TGTGCCAGCAGTAATTCCTTAAACGAGGCCCGGAATGAGCAGTTCTTC,CASSNSLNEARNEQFF
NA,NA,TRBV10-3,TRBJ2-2,TGTGCCGCGCTTTCTTTTCCCGGGACTGAGAACACCGGGGAGCTGTTTTTT,CAALSFPGTENTGELFF
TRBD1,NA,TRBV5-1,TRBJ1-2,TGCGCCAGCAGCATGGGGACAGGACTTCCCTATGGCTACACCTTC,CASSMGTGLPYGYTF
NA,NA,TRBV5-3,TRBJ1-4,TGTGCCAGAAGCGCAGACAGACAGGATATTAATGAAAAACTGTTTTTT,CARSADRQDINEKLFF
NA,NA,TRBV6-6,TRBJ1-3,TGTGCCAGCAGCACTGCGGGGTCTGGAAACACCATATATTTT,CASSTAGSGNTIYF